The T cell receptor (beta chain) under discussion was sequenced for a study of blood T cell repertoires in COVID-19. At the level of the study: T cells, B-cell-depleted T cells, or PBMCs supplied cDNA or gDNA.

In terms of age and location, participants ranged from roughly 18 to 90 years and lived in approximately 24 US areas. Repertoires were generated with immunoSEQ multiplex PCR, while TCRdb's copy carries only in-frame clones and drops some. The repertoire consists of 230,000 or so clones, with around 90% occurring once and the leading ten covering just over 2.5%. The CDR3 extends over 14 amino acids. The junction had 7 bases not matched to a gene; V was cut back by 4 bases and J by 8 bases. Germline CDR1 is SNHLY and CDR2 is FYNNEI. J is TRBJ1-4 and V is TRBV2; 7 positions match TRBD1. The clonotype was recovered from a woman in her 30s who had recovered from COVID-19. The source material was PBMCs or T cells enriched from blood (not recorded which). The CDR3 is CASSGQGVREKLFF. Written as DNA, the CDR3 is TGTGCCAGCAGTGGACAGGGAGTAAGGGAAAAACTGTTTTTT.